The 9 T cell receptor beta chains below come from one sample, sequenced in a study of blood T cell repertoires in COVID-19. Clones were read by immunoSEQ multiplex PCR, and TCRdb kept only the in-frame ones, dropping some. The sample has under 170,000 clones; about nine tenths are singletons. Sequenced material: peripheral blood. The receptors derive from a woman aged 55 to 70 with active or convalescent COVID-19.

This clone was seen a single time. This chain uses TRBV30 with TRBJ1-6; D unclear. The germline V and J ends were trimmed by 4 bases and 10 bases, with 14 bases remaining between them. The CDR3 is made up of 13 amino acids. CDR1 GTSNPN and CDR2 SVGIG come from the germline V gene (reference sequence). For the CDR3, the DNA is TGTGCCTGGATTGGGCGACGAGACTCACCCCTCCACTTT. Amino acids: CAWIGRRDSPLHF.

J is TRBJ1-6 and V is TRBV12-3 or TRBV12-4; unclear D gene. The CDR3 runs 13 residues. Between the trimmed V and J ends, which lost 8 bases and 8 bases, there was a span of 13 bases. The CDR3 nucleotides read TGTGCCAGCGGATCCCGACAAGATTCACCCCTCCACTTT. As protein: CASGSRQDSPLHF.

V gene TRBV7-6 combines with J gene TRBJ2-5, with 8 bases aligning to TRBD1. There are 19 residues in the CDR3. Losses at the gene ends were 4 bases for V and 5 bases for J; bases not matched to a gene: 21. CDR1 is SGHVS, CDR2 FNYEAQ, per germline. CDR3 nucleotide sequence: TGTGCCAGCAGCTCTTCAGAACCGGGACAGGTAACTGTTTCGGAGACCCAGTACTTC. It translates to CASSSSEPGQVTVSETQYF.

This chain uses TRBV7-2 with TRBJ1-2, with 12 bases identical to TRBD1. There are 15 residues in the CDR3. The germline V gene encodes CDR1 SGHTA and CDR2 FQGNSA. The ends lost 0 bases at V and 7 bases at J; junction bases unmatched: 3. CDR3 in amino acids: CASSLAGTGGGGYTF. The CDR3 bases are TGTGCCAGCAGCTTAGCTGGGACAGGGGGCGGTGGCTACACCTTC. The entire variable domain, with the rest obtained from reference TRBV7-2 and TRBJ1-2, is as follows: GAGVSQSPSNKVTEKGKDVELRCDPISGHTALYWYRQSLGQGLEFLIYFQGNSAPDKSGLPSDRFSAERTGGSVSTLTIQRTQQEDSAVYLCASSLAGTGGGGYTFGSGTRLTVV.

The sample holds one count of this clone. The gene calls are TRBV6-1 and TRBJ2-3, with TRBD2 matching over 9 bases. The CDR3 loop spans 16 amino acids. J gave up 1 base and V 0 bases, and 2 bases lay outside the gene matches. Germline V gene data show CDR1 as MNHNS and CDR2 as SASEGT. The CDR3 sequence: CASSEALAGGTDTQYF. The CDR3 DNA sequence: TGTGCCAGCAGTGAAGCGTTAGCGGGGGGCACAGATACGCAGTATTTT.

The genes are TRBV18 and TRBJ1-2, with 11 bases identical to TRBD1. CDR3 length equals 16 residues. V trimming: 6 bases; J trimming: 0 bases; junction bases outside the gene matches: 6. Germline V gene sequence: CDR1 KGHSH, CDR2 LQKENI. For the CDR3, the DNA is TGTGCCAGCTCGTCCGGGACAGGGGGATCTAACTATGGCTACACCTTC. Its protein product is CASSSGTGGSNYGYTF.

The chain joins TRBV6-2 or TRBV6-3 to TRBJ1-1; TRBD1 might be the D (6 bases). V lost 5 bases to trimming and J lost 5 bases, with 9 bases between them. Germline V gene data show CDR1 as MNHEY and CDR2 as SVGEGT. The CDR3 consists of 12 residues. The CDR3 DNA sequence: TGTGCCAGCAGTCACCAGGGGACTGAAGCTTTCTTT. Its translation: CASSHQGTEAFF.

This clone was seen once. This chain uses TRBV4-1 with TRBJ1-2; the D gene is possibly TRBD1 (6 bases). Germline V gives CDR1 MGHRA, CDR2 YSYEKL. V was pared by 0 bases and J by 1 base, with 15 bases between. This CDR3 has 17 amino acids. CDR3 DNA sequence: TGCGCCAGCAGCCAAGATCTCCAGGGGCTAATTAACTATGGCTACACCTTC. Translating it yields CASSQDLQGLINYGYTF.

V gene TRBV6-6 combines with J gene TRBJ2-7; 12 bases map to TRBD1. V shed 6 bases and J 6 bases; nucleotides not matched to a gene: 6. The CDR3 runs to 14 residues. Germline CDR1 reads MNHNY; CDR2 reads SVGAGI (reference sequence). The CDR3 bases are TGTGCCAGCAGCCACGCGGGACAGGGGGCCGAGCAGTACTTC. Translation: CASSHAGQGAEQYF.